This T cell receptor (beta chain) was obtained from a study of regulatory T cells in long-lasting Graves disease. General observations from the study: Favored usage of TRBV28, TRBJ1-2 and TRBJ2-5 was recorded in persistent disease. Peripheral blood, not thyroid tissue, was the sole material studied.

Time point in this sample: newly diagnosed GD, antithyroid drugs for less than 3 months. Extracted RNA from PBMCs served as the source of the TCR library. Nine milliliters of peripheral blood were taken and placed in EDTA tubes. Germline CDR1 and CDR2: MNHEY and SVGAGI. V was shortened by 0 bases and J by 0 bases, with 6 bases between the two germline ends. This CDR3 is 15 amino acids long. This clonotype was seen more than once but under ten times. Its antigen remains unidentified. Arm-PCR of CDR3 regions with iRepertoire HTBI primers generated TCR beta libraries. In TCRdb, the multiplex PCR reads were re-called with MiXCR into one record per CDR3 protein. The repertoire consists of around 400,000 distinct CDR3 sequences, with around 15% occurring once and the leading ten covering 22%.

The source was peripheral blood mononuclear cells (PBMCs), collected at new diagnosis, from a patient treated with antithyroid drugs. This receptor was obtained from a female donor with Graves disease. The genes are TRBV6-5 and TRBJ1-5; D gene uncertain. The chain's CDR3 is CASSYSQSSNQPQHF. Written as DNA, the CDR3 is TGTGCCAGCAGTTACTCACAGAGTAGCAATCAGCCCCAGCATTTT.